This T cell receptor beta chain was profiled in a study of blood T cell repertoires in COVID-19. As for the study in general: The United States, Italy and Spain provided the acute and convalescent COVID-19 samples. Nucleic acid was either cDNA or gDNA, and it came from T cells, B-cell-depleted T cells, or PBMCs.

Authors' processing steps: Reference gene primer amplification in the assay estimated nucleated cell counts. Profiling relied on immunoSEQ multiplex PCR, and the TCRdb table lists in-frame clones only, not all of them. That table is the source of V, J and clone size, and D and trimming were worked out from the DNA. The repertoire includes some 60,000 clones, almost 85% of them detected once, and about 16% sits in the top ten. Per the germline V gene, CDR1 is LGHNA and CDR2 is YNFKEQ. Trimming cost V 4 bases and J 4 bases; bases outside gene matches: 7. There are 15 residues in the CDR3. This clone was seen only a few times.

What was sequenced was peripheral blood. The J gene is TRBJ2-7, the V gene TRBV4-2; 10 nucleotides align to TRBD1. This clonotype was obtained from a human donor in a cohort sampled during active COVID-19. As DNA, the CDR3 is TGTGCCAGCAGCCCCACCGGGACAGGGGAATACGAGCAGTACTTC. The encoded protein is CASSPTGTGEYEQYF.